The 22 T cell receptor beta chains given below trace back to one sample, sequenced in a study of CD8 T cells in ankylosing spondylitis. Findings and caveats of the study: Among TCR beta sequences, a motif of eight highly homologous variants appeared characteristic of ankylosing spondylitis blood.

These TCRs' antigens remain unknown. TCRdb used MiXCR to reprocess the 5' RACE reads, holding one entry per CDR3 protein. Seen here are around 450,000 distinct CDR3 sequences, more than 25% observed once, and the top ten hold 0.75% to 0.9%. The sequencing sample was made of blood, either unsorted or a sorted T cell fraction (not recorded which). The receptors were gathered from a male donor with ankylosing spondylitis.

The rearrangement uses TRBV4-1 and TRBJ1-2; D is unclear. Trimming cost V 1 base and J 6 bases, with 21 bases left between them. The CDR3 runs to 17 residues. Germline CDR1 and CDR2: MGHRA and YSYEKL. The CDR3 bases are TGCGCCAGCAGCCAAGGAGGCAGCCTAACCTTGGGCCATGGCTACACCTTC. Its translation is CASSQGGSLTLGHGYTF.

As for this clonotype: An end of the junction does not agree with germline; a read error may underlie this. This chain joins TRBV18 and TRBJ2-2, with 7 nucleotides matching TRBD1. This CDR3 spans 15 amino acids. In germline, CDR1 is KGHSH, CDR2 LQKENI. CDR3 sequence: CASSPRQGSTGDLFF. CDR3 bases: TGTGCCAGCTCACCACGACAGGGATCAACCGGGGATCTGTTTTTT.

This clonotype was observed at least ten times. This chain links TRBV12-3 or TRBV12-4 with TRBJ2-2; D is possibly TRBD2 (6 bases). The V end was cut by 6 bases, the J end by 0 bases, with 14 bases between. There are 16 residues in the CDR3. The CDR3 coding sequence is TGTGCCAGCAGCCGGGGGACCACCGCGAACACCGGGGAGCTGTTTTTT. It yields the protein CASSRGTTANTGELFF.

The chain has TRBV18 and TRBJ2-1, with a tentative D call TRBD2 (5 bases). Germline V CDR1 and CDR2: KGHSH, LQKENI. Trimming shortened V by 6 bases and J by 7 bases, and 10 bases separated the two germline ends. The CDR3 is 12 residues long. The CDR3 region has the DNA TGTGCCAGCTCTGCTAGCATAAATGAGCAGTTCTTC. As protein: CASSASINEQFF.

This clonotype has just a few counts. The chain combines TRBV28 with TRBJ1-1, with D possibly TRBD1 on 6 matching bases. V lost 6 bases and J 1 base, leaving 18 bases between the germline ends. The length of the CDR3 is 16 residues. Germline V gene data show CDR1 as MDHEN and CDR2 as SYDVKM. CDR3 coding DNA: TGTGCCAGCAGCCGACAGGCGAGGGGGAGGAACACTGAAGCTTTCTTT. Translated: CASSRQARGRNTEAFF.

The chain uses TRBV14 and TRBJ2-3; TRBD1 matches at 7 bases. The CDR3 spans 15 residues. Germline CDR1 is SGHDN and CDR2 is FVKESK. Trimming at V came to 1 base and at J to 5 bases, leaving 6 bases not matched to a gene. CDR3 nucleotide sequence: TGTGCCAGCAGCCAAGCCTTAGGGGGCATAGATACGCAGTATTTT. Amino acids: CASSQALGGIDTQYF.

This clonotype was recorded at least ten times. The V call is TRBV5-5, the J call TRBJ2-3, with D unresolved. Germline CDR1 is SGHKS and CDR2 is YYEKEE (reference sequence). This CDR3 has 14 amino acids. V was pared by 2 bases and J by 2 bases, with 9 bases between. CDR3 sequence reads: CASSLEWNTDTQYF. DNA of the CDR3: TGTGCCAGCAGCTTAGAGTGGAACACAGATACGCAGTATTTT.

The rearrangement links TRBV29-1 to TRBJ2-1; 9 nucleotides line up with TRBD1. Trimming took 7 bases from V and 4 from J; bases not matched to a gene: 8. Germline CDR1 and CDR2: SQVTM and ANQGSEA. CDR3 length equals 14 residues. DNA for the CDR3: TGCAGCGCGCCGGGGACAGGGTCATACAATGAGCAGTTCTTC. Translation gives CSAPGTGSYNEQFF.

The chain is built from TRBV20-1 and TRBJ2-1; 8 bases fit TRBD2. After removal of 6 bases from V and 9 bases from J, the junction contained 7 bases not matched to a gene. Germline V gives CDR1 DFQATT, CDR2 SNEGSKA (reference sequence). The CDR3 sequence is 12 residues long. This CDR3 reads CSARGDSAEQFF. CDR3 bases: TGCAGTGCGCGGGGGGATAGCGCTGAGCAGTTCTTC.

The V and J genes are TRBV30 and TRBJ2-3; 8 bases are shared with TRBD2. This CDR3 is built from 15 residues. Trimming cost V 5 bases and J 6 bases; bases outside gene matches: 13. Germline V gene data show CDR1 as GTSNPN and CDR2 as SVGIG (reference sequence). CDR3 nucleotide sequence: TGTGCCTGGGGGCCGGGACTAGGATCTTCGGATACGCAGTATTTT. Amino acid sequence: CAWGPGLGSSDTQYF. Complete variable domain (other parts from reference TRBV30 and TRBJ2-3): SQTIHQWPATLVQPVGSPLSLECTVEGTSNPNLYWYRQAAGRGLQLLFYSVGIGQISSEVPQNLSASRPQDRQFILSSKKLLLSDSGFYLCAWGPGLGSSDTQYFGPGTRLTVL.

J is TRBJ2-7 and V is TRBV18; tentative D call: TRBD1 (5 bases). This CDR3 region has 15 residues. The germline gives CDR1 KGHSH, CDR2 LQKENI. The V and J ends lost 0 bases and 5 bases respectively, with 14 bases between them. This chain's CDR3 is CASSPPQAGNHEQYF. CDR3 bases: TGTGCCAGCTCACCACCCCAGGCAGGGAACCACGAGCAGTACTTC.

The chain has TRBV3-1 and TRBJ1-2; a weak D match, TRBD1 (5 bases). The germline V gene encodes CDR1 LGHDT and CDR2 YNNKEL (reference sequence). V shed 1 base and J shed 5 bases, with 11 bases lying between them. The CDR3 has 14 residues. CDR3 protein: CASSQGVGRYGYTF. The DNA of the CDR3 is TGTGCCAGCAGCCAAGGAGTGGGGCGGTATGGCTACACCTTC.

V and J are TRBV7-2 and TRBJ2-7; a weak D match, TRBD1 (5 bases). This CDR3 has 13 residues. The germline V gene has CDR1 SGHTA and CDR2 FQGNSA. The V end lost 2 bases, the J end lost 5 bases, and 10 bases lay between the germline ends. The CDR3 bases are TGTGCCAGCAGCTTACTCAGGGTAGACGAGCAGTACTTC. The encoded protein is CASSLLRVDEQYF.

The chain uses TRBV5-1 and TRBJ2-7, with D unresolved. Trimming stripped 3 bases from V and 6 bases from J, with 13 bases between. The CDR3 covers 13 residues. Germline V gives CDR1 SGHRS, CDR2 YFSETQ. The CDR3 nucleotides are TGCGCCAGCAGCTCCACTGAGGCCTCCGAGCAGTACTTC. This codes for CASSSTEASEQYF.

V and J are TRBV20-1 and TRBJ2-2; 7 nucleotides agree with TRBD1. The CDR3 has 15 amino acids. The germline gives CDR1 DFQATT, CDR2 SNEGSKA (reference sequence). With V trimmed by 2 bases and J by 1 base, 4 bases remained unmatched. The CDR3 protein is CSARSGGLNTGELFF. The CDR3 nucleotides are TGCAGTGCTAGATCAGGGGGATTGAACACCGGGGAGCTGTTTTTT.

This chain links TRBV29-1 with TRBJ2-5; possibly TRBD1 for D (6 bases). V gave up 2 bases and J gave up 5 bases, with 15 bases separating them. The CDR3 has 14 amino acids. Looked up from germline, CDR1 is SQVTM and CDR2 is ANQGSEA. The CDR3, as DNA: TGCAGCGTTGAAATGGGTTTTAGGGGGGAGACCCAGTACTTC. It encodes CSVEMGFRGETQYF.

The genes are TRBV29-1 and TRBJ2-5, with D hard to call. Germline V gene sequence: CDR1 SQVTM, CDR2 ANQGSEA. This CDR3 is 11 amino acids long. V was cut by 0 bases and J by 5 bases, with 4 bases left in between. This CDR3 reads CSVEDWETQYF. The CDR3 DNA follows: TGCAGCGTTGAAGACTGGGAGACCCAGTACTTC.

Only a few counts were recorded for this clonotype. The V gene is TRBV20-1, the J gene TRBJ2-5; the D is unclear. Trimming took 6 bases from V and 7 from J, leaving 18 bases between them. CDR1 is DFQATT, CDR2 SNEGSKA, per germline (reference sequence). This CDR3 comprises 13 residues. The CDR3 nucleotides read TGCAGTGCCAGTCCCCGATCGATTTCGACCCAGTACTTC. It is translated as CSASPRSISTQYF.

This clonotype was observed once. The V and J genes are TRBV5-5 and TRBJ2-1; 10 nucleotides agree with TRBD2. The V gene end was trimmed by 4 bases and the J gene end by 2 bases; junction bases not matched to a gene: 9. This CDR3 region has 17 residues. CDR1 and CDR2 from the germline V gene are SGHKS and YYEKEE (reference sequence). This chain's CDR3 is CASSPTGLAATYNEQFF. Here the CDR3 DNA reads TGTGCCAGCAGCCCAACCGGACTAGCGGCTACCTACAATGAGCAGTTCTTC.

This clonotype was seen more than once but under ten times. J is TRBJ2-7 and V is TRBV5-1, with D hard to call. Germline V gene lookup returns CDR1 SGHRS and CDR2 YFSETQ. This CDR3 is 14 amino acids long. V was cut by 2 bases and J by 1 base, with 10 bases left in between. In nucleotides, the CDR3 is TGCGCCAGCAGCTTACGGACGAGTTCCTACGAGCAGTACTTC. This sequence encodes CASSLRTSSYEQYF.

The chain couples TRBV29-1 to TRBJ2-3; 10 bases are a match to TRBD1. The V segment lost 7 bases and the J segment 14 bases; nucleotides outside the gene matches: 12. The germline V gene has CDR1 SQVTM and CDR2 ANQGSEA. The CDR3 runs 12 residues. The chain's CDR3 is CSASPDRGLRYF. The CDR3 DNA is TGCAGCGCCTCACCGGACAGGGGGTTGAGGTATTTT.

DNA of the CDR3: TGTGCCAGCACCCACAAGAGGGGGCGAACTCTTCAGTACCAAGAGACCCAGTACTTC. Translated, it gives CASTHKRGRTLQYQETQYF. The chain is built from TRBV11-1 and TRBJ2-5, with 7 bases that match TRBD1. Germline assignment: CDR1 SGHAT and CDR2 FQDESV (reference sequence). This CDR3 contains 19 residues. V lost 7 bases, J lost 0 bases, and 20 bases stayed unmatched.